The 20 T cell receptor beta chains below all came from one sample that was sequenced in a study of blood T cell repertoires in COVID-19. The protocol was immunoSEQ multiplex PCR, while the TCRdb copy is restricted to in-frame clones and leaves out a portion. In the table there are some 31,000 clones, about 90% of which are singletons. Input material: peripheral blood. Receptor source: a human donor with active COVID-19. The donor label of this sample is uncertain.

The gene calls are TRBV5-1 and TRBJ2-2, with 8 nucleotides matching TRBD1. V was clipped by 0 bases and J by 0 bases; unmatched bases: 7. CDR3 length equals 18 residues. From germline, CDR1 is SGHRS and CDR2 YFSETQ. CDR3 sequence: CASSLVPGGAPNTGELFF. In DNA, the CDR3 is TGCGCCAGCAGCTTGGTTCCAGGGGGCGCCCCGAACACCGGGGAGCTGTTTTTT.

The chain joins TRBV5-1 to TRBJ2-1; perhaps TRBD2 as D (6 bases). The V gene lost 0 bases and the J gene lost 4 bases, with 11 bases spanning the gap. The CDR3 runs to 15 residues. Germline V gene data show CDR1 as SGHRS and CDR2 as YFSETQ. The CDR3 spells CASSLDGGPYNEQFF. CDR3 bases: TGCGCCAGCAGCTTGGACGGGGGTCCTTACAATGAGCAGTTCTTC.

V usage is TRBV7-2 and J usage is TRBJ2-7; 9 bases line up with TRBD2. From germline, CDR1 is SGHTA and CDR2 FQGNSA. The CDR3 runs 14 residues. V was clipped by 5 bases and J by 6 bases; unmatched bases: 8. The CDR3: CASSLLSGGLEQYF. For the CDR3, the DNA is TGTGCCAGCAGCCTCCTGAGCGGGGGGCTCGAGCAGTACTTC.

This chain connects TRBV7-2 to TRBJ2-1, with TRBD2 matching 7 bases. The CDR3 contains 13 residues. The germline V gene has CDR1 SGHTA and CDR2 FQGNSA. With V trimmed by 9 bases and J by 4 bases, 6 bases remained unmatched. CDR3 DNA: TGTGCCAGTAAAGCGGGGACGTACAATGAGCAGTTCTTC. It encodes CASKAGTYNEQFF.

The genes are TRBV6-1 and TRBJ1-2; TRBD1 matches at 7 bases. The CDR3 has 15 amino acids. V gave up 2 bases and J gave up 4 bases; unmatched junction bases: 7. Germline loops: CDR1 MNHNS, CDR2 SASEGT. The CDR3 here is CASSENRGTGYGYTF. DNA for the CDR3: TGTGCCAGCAGTGAAAACAGGGGAACGGGCTATGGCTACACCTTC.

The rearrangement joins TRBV6-1 to TRBJ2-2; D is unresolved. Germline CDR1 is MNHNS and CDR2 is SASEGT. V was shortened by 3 bases and J by 3 bases, with 14 bases between the two germline ends. This CDR3 contains 16 residues. CDR3 amino acids: CASSDYFRVDTGELFF. CDR3 sequence (DNA): TGTGCCAGCAGTGACTACTTCCGGGTCGACACCGGGGAGCTGTTTTTT.

The chain links TRBV7-6 to TRBJ2-3, with 9 bases identical to TRBD2. J gave up 0 bases and V 5 bases, and 15 bases lay outside the gene matches. CDR1 SGHVS and CDR2 FNYEAQ come from the germline V gene. The CDR3 runs 19 residues. The CDR3 DNA reads as TGTGCCAGCAGCCAACTCGGGCTAGCGGGGACTCCTAGCACAGATACGCAGTATTTT. This sequence encodes CASSQLGLAGTPSTDTQYF.

The chain uses TRBV7-9 and TRBJ1-1; 10 nucleotides align to TRBD1. The CDR3 sequence is 14 residues long. Per germline, CDR1 SEHNR and CDR2 FQNEAQ (reference sequence). The V gene end was trimmed by 5 bases and the J gene end by 1 base; junction bases not matched to a gene: 1. CDR3 protein: CASSRTGGNTEAFF. CDR3 bases: TGTGCCAGCAGCCGGACAGGGGGGAACACTGAAGCTTTCTTT.

The CDR3 reads CASSQDLAGLVGAQYF. CDR3 sequence (DNA): TGTGCCAGCAGCCAAGATCTCGCGGGGTTAGTGGGGGCCCAGTACTTC. The genes are TRBV3-1 (or the pseudogene TRBV3-2) and TRBJ2-5; D perhaps matches TRBD2 (6 bases). This CDR3 has 16 residues. CDR1 is LGHDT, CDR2 YNNKEL, per germline (reference sequence). Between the trimmed V and J ends, which lost 0 bases and 9 bases, there was a span of 20 bases.

The chain recombines TRBV19 with TRBJ2-4; D is possibly TRBD2 (6 bases). Germline assignment: CDR1 LNHDA and CDR2 SQIVND (reference sequence). This CDR3 spans 16 amino acids. V was cut by 3 bases and J by 4 bases, with 16 bases left in between. CDR3 region: CASSMVLGAGKNIQYF. The DNA of the CDR3 is TGTGCCAGTAGTATGGTTTTAGGGGCGGGGAAAAACATTCAGTACTTC.

The CDR3, as DNA: TGTGCCATCTCACCCACGGGCAGGGGCAATGAAAAACTGTTTTTT. This translates into CAISPTGRGNEKLFF. This sequence joins TRBV10-3 and TRBJ1-4; a possible D gene is TRBD1 (6 bases). The CDR3 runs to 15 residues. The germline CDR1 and CDR2 sequences are ENHRY and SYGVKD. V was cut by 8 bases and J by 5 bases, with 18 bases left in between.

In this sample, this clone turned up a few times. The V gene is TRBV4-1, the J gene TRBJ1-5; no firm D call. The CDR3 is 17 amino acids. Trimming removed 0 bases from V and 3 bases from J, with 15 bases in between. Germline values: CDR1 MGHRA, CDR2 YSYEKL. CDR3 region: CASSQDGLRQDNQPQHF. The CDR3, as DNA: TGCGCCAGCAGCCAAGATGGGTTGAGACAAGACAATCAGCCCCAGCATTTT.

The chain joins TRBV4-1 to TRBJ1-1; D is unclear. Germline V gives CDR1 MGHRA, CDR2 YSYEKL. Trimming stripped 4 bases from V and 7 bases from J, with 13 bases between. The CDR3 spans 13 residues. CDR3 nucleotides: TGCGCCAGCAGCCTCGCTAGGAGCAGTGAAGCTTTCTTT. Amino acids: CASSLARSSEAFF.

The gene calls are TRBV7-2 and TRBJ2-2, with TRBD2 matching 9 bases. The trim removed 8 bases at V and 4 bases at J, leaving 11 bases unmatched. The CDR3 loop spans 16 amino acids. Germline lookup yields CDR1 SGHTA and CDR2 FQGNSA. DNA of the CDR3: TGTGCCAGCCTAGGCGGGGGGGCTGTAGGCACCGGGGAGCTGTTTTTT. Translation gives CASLGGGAVGTGELFF.

Points on this clone: Sequence at one end of the junction differs from germline and may be a read error. Written as DNA, the CDR3 is TGTGCTAGCAGCCCAACTAGCGGGGGCTACAATGAGCAGTTCTTC. As protein: CASSPTSGGYNEQFF. The V and J genes are TRBV7-7 and TRBJ2-1; 11 nucleotides align to TRBD2. The CDR3 spans 15 residues. Germline V CDR1 and CDR2: SSHAT, FNYEAQ (reference sequence).

The chain carries TRBV4-1 and TRBJ1-6; 10 positions match TRBD1. The CDR3 runs to 21 residues. Trimming removed 4 bases from V and 7 bases from J; junction bases left unmatched: 22. CDR1 and CDR2 (germline): MGHRA, YSYEKL. Written as DNA, the CDR3 is TGCGCCAGCAGCCCCATACCACTCTTACAGGGGACAGGGGTGGGGAATTCACCCCTCCACTTT. This gives the protein CASSPIPLLQGTGVGNSPLHF.

The J gene is TRBJ2-7, the V gene TRBV7-2; TRBD2 aligns across 11 bases. Trimming cost V 4 bases and J 6 bases; bases outside gene matches: 8. Looked up from germline, CDR1 is SGHTA and CDR2 is FQGNSA. The CDR3 is made up of 15 amino acids. CDR3: CASSSLSGGAGEQYF. The CDR3, as DNA: TGTGCCAGCAGCTCCCTTAGCGGGGGGGCCGGCGAGCAGTACTTC.

V gene TRBV19 combines with J gene TRBJ2-3, with TRBD2 as a possible D gene (5 bases). Trimming removed 3 bases at V and 10 bases at J, with 14 bases between. The germline V gene encodes CDR1 LNHDA and CDR2 SQIVND (reference sequence). This CDR3 spans 13 amino acids. Written as DNA, the CDR3 is TGTGCCAGTAGTATGGTCCGATTGGAGGCGCAGTATTTT. Its protein product is CASSMVRLEAQYF.

The chain couples TRBV5-1 to TRBJ2-5; D might be TRBD2 (7 bases). CDR1 SGHRS and CDR2 YFSETQ come from the germline V gene. This CDR3 comprises 15 residues. V dropped 5 bases and J dropped 5 bases, with 19 bases sitting between them. The CDR3 DNA reads TGCGCCAGCAGTTCGGGGAGGGGGGCGGGGGAGACCCAGTACTTC. It specifies CASSSGRGAGETQYF.

This clone has only a few counts. The gene calls are TRBV6-1 and TRBJ1-2; D remains unclear. Germline CDR1 is MNHNS and CDR2 is SASEGT. CDR3 length: 15 residues. The V gene lost 1 base and the J gene lost 2 bases, with 11 bases spanning the gap. The CDR3 loop is CASSEVANLNYGYTF. CDR3 coding DNA: TGTGCCAGCAGTGAAGTGGCAAATCTGAACTATGGCTACACCTTC.